Below, 21 T cell receptor beta chains from the same sample are listed, as sequenced in a study of technical replicates of blood from a handful of donors. Generated by immunoSEQ multiplex PCR, the TCRdb table keeps only in-frame clones and is missing some. Of tens of thousands of clones detected, roughly 89% appear once; the ten largest clones hold roughly 5%. Material for sequencing was PBMCs. These receptors all come from a human donor in good health. Some clones in this sample may be carry-over from other donors' samples.

This rearrangement joins TRBV19 to TRBJ2-2, with 10 positions matching TRBD2. The CDR3 loop spans 15 amino acids. Trimming cost V 6 bases and J 2 bases; bases outside gene matches: 3. CDR1 and CDR2 (germline): LNHDA, SQIVND (reference sequence). The CDR3 DNA follows: TGTGCCAGTAGACTAGCGGGGATCAACACCGGGGAGCTGTTTTTT. This gives the protein CASRLAGINTGELFF.

The chain is built from TRBV4-3 and TRBJ2-5, with D hard to call. The CDR3 sequence is 13 residues long. Trimming cost V 8 bases and J 0 bases, with 10 bases left between them. Germline CDR1 and CDR2: LGHNA and YSLEER. CDR3 DNA: TGCGCCAGCGCGTCGGTGTACCAAGAGACCCAGTACTTC. Amino acid sequence: CASASVYQETQYF.

The chain joins TRBV7-2 to TRBJ1-5; D not certain. V lost 0 bases, J lost 0 bases, and 9 bases lay in between. This CDR3 contains 16 residues. From germline, CDR1 is SGHTA and CDR2 FQGNSA. CDR3 loop: CASSLAGSSSNQPQHF. Written as DNA, the CDR3 is TGTGCCAGCAGCTTAGCTGGTAGTAGTAGCAATCAGCCCCAGCATTTT.

The DNA for the CDR3 is TGTGCCAGTAGTCCCTGGGTTGCGGGGGAGCCCCAGCATTTT. Amino acid sequence: CASSPWVAGEPQHF. The chain employs TRBV19 and TRBJ1-5, with D perhaps matching TRBD1 (5 bases). Germline V gene sequence: CDR1 LNHDA, CDR2 SQIVND (reference sequence). V lost 5 bases, J lost 8 bases, and 16 bases lay in between. The CDR3 runs to 14 residues.

The chain couples TRBV30 to TRBJ2-7, with a weak D call TRBD1 (6 bases). In germline, CDR1 is GTSNPN, CDR2 SVGIG (reference sequence). This CDR3 contains 15 residues. V dropped 3 bases and J dropped 4 bases, with 19 bases sitting between them. The CDR3: CAWRVGQGSLYEQYF. The CDR3 region has the DNA TGTGCCTGGAGAGTCGGCCAGGGGTCGTTATACGAGCAGTACTTC. The variable domain in full, completed from reference TRBV30 and TRBJ2-7, reads SQTIHQWPATLVQPVGSPLSLECTVEGTSNPNLYWYRQAAGRGLQLLFYSVGIGQISSEVPQNLSASRPQDRQFILSSKKLLLSDSGFYLCAWRVGQGSLYEQYFGPGTRLTVT.

The chain combines TRBV18 with TRBJ2-7; possibly TRBD1 for D (6 bases). Trimming removed 6 bases at V and 3 bases at J, with 9 bases between. Germline V CDR1 and CDR2: KGHSH, LQKENI. The CDR3 runs 12 residues. The CDR3 sequence: CASSRDNYEQYF. In nucleotides, the CDR3 is TGTGCCAGCTCCCGGGACAACTACGAGCAGTACTTC.

The chain uses TRBV6-5 and TRBJ1-6, with D perhaps TRBD1 (5 bases). The CDR3 consists of 15 residues. Trimming shortened V by 7 bases and J by 0 bases, and 10 bases separated the two germline ends. Germline CDR1 MNHEY, CDR2 SVGAGI. The CDR3 reads CASTYGGSYNSPLHF. The CDR3 coding sequence is TGTGCCAGCACCTACGGGGGCTCCTATAATTCACCCCTCCACTTT.

V is TRBV29-1 and J is TRBJ2-3, with 10 bases that match TRBD1. V was clipped by 6 bases and J by 6 bases; unmatched bases: 12. Germline loops: CDR1 SQVTM, CDR2 ANQGSEA. The CDR3 runs 15 residues. CDR3 nucleotide sequence: TGCAGCGTCTCCCTGTCCGGGACAGGGGTGGATACGCAGTATTTT. The encoded protein is CSVSLSGTGVDTQYF.

J is TRBJ2-7 and V is TRBV7-9; 8 nucleotides match TRBD1. CDR1 and CDR2 from the germline V gene are SEHNR and FQNEAQ (reference sequence). The trim removed 4 bases at V and 2 bases at J, leaving 7 bases unmatched. This CDR3 region has 15 residues. The CDR3 DNA is TGTGCCAGCAGCTCTCAGGACAGGGATGCCTACGAGCAGTACTTC. Protein sequence: CASSSQDRDAYEQYF.

This clone was counted between two and nine times. V gene TRBV10-2 combines with J gene TRBJ2-3, with TRBD1 as a possible D gene (5 bases). In germline, CDR1 is WSHSY, CDR2 SAAADI. This CDR3 has 15 amino acids. V was cut by 0 bases and J by 4 bases, with 11 bases left in between. The CDR3 is CASSESIRVPDTQYF. CDR3 in DNA: TGCGCCAGCAGTGAGTCGATCAGGGTACCAGATACGCAGTATTTT.

The rearrangement links TRBV27 to TRBJ1-6; the D gene is possibly TRBD1 (6 bases). V lost 2 bases and J 7 bases, leaving 9 bases between the germline ends. CDR3 size: 14 residues. The germline CDR1 and CDR2 sequences are MNHEY and SMNVEV (reference sequence). The CDR3 region is CASSLGGTNSPLHF. In nucleotides, the CDR3 is TGTGCCAGCAGTTTAGGGGGCACGAATTCACCCCTCCACTTT.

The chain employs TRBV15 and TRBJ2-1; 11 bases match TRBD2. V dropped 5 bases and J dropped 4; count of bases not matched to a gene: 7. The CDR3 spans 16 residues. Germline CDR1 reads LNHNV; CDR2 reads YYDKDF (reference sequence). CDR3 amino acids: CATSGLGLAAYNEQFF. CDR3 DNA: TGTGCCACCAGCGGGTTGGGACTAGCGGCGTACAATGAGCAGTTCTTC.

This clone was seen a handful of times. J is TRBJ1-5 and V is TRBV11-2; no clear D. Trimming left V 5 bases short and J 1 base short, with 9 bases between. The CDR3 is made up of 14 amino acids. CDR1 is SGHAT, CDR2 FQNNGV, per germline. The CDR3 DNA sequence: TGTGCCAGCAGCCCCTCGCGGAGCAATCAGCCCCAGCATTTT. Its translation is CASSPSRSNQPQHF.

This sequence joins TRBV30 and TRBJ2-3, with D perhaps matching TRBD2 (5 bases). V gave up 3 bases and J gave up 6 bases, with 16 bases separating them. This CDR3 spans 14 amino acids. Germline V gives CDR1 GTSNPN, CDR2 SVGIG (reference sequence). CDR3 protein: CAWRGLAGWDTQYF. CDR3 DNA sequence: TGTGCCTGGAGAGGGCTAGCTGGTTGGGATACGCAGTATTTT.

The rearrangement joins TRBV5-8 to TRBJ1-2; D is undetermined. The CDR3 consists of 12 residues. V was cut by 0 bases and J by 7 bases, with 7 bases left in between. Germline V CDR1 and CDR2: SGHTS, YDEGEE. CDR3 in amino acids: CASSLGRTGYTF. Written as DNA, the CDR3 is TGTGCCAGCAGCTTGGGGAGGACTGGCTACACCTTC.

This chain joins TRBV4-1 and TRBJ2-1; 8 bases agree with TRBD2. The CDR3 contains 17 residues. Trimming took 4 bases from V and 9 from J; bases not matched to a gene: 17. CDR1 is MGHRA and CDR2 is YSYEKL in the germline V gene. CDR3 sequence: CASSRGLQGSGVSEQFF. DNA of the CDR3: TGCGCCAGCAGCCGAGGGCTTCAAGGTAGCGGGGTTTCTGAGCAGTTCTTC.

The J gene is TRBJ1-6, the V gene TRBV2; weak D call: TRBD1 (5 bases). The CDR3 loop spans 15 amino acids. Germline loops: CDR1 SNHLY, CDR2 FYNNEI. The V end lost 7 bases, the J end lost 2 bases, and 12 bases lay between the germline ends. The CDR3 DNA follows: TGTGCCAGCAAGCAGGGTATTGCCTATAATTCACCCCTCCACTTT. Translation: CASKQGIAYNSPLHF.

This clone was detected once. CDR3 loop: CASSPRQGRVGGYTF. The CDR3 nucleotides read TGTGCCAGCAGTCCCCGACAGGGGAGGGTCGGTGGCTACACCTTC. J is TRBJ1-2 and V is TRBV27; 8 bases agree with TRBD1. The CDR3 length is 15 residues. The germline V gene encodes CDR1 MNHEY and CDR2 SMNVEV (reference sequence). Losses at the gene ends were 5 bases for V and 7 bases for J; bases not matched to a gene: 12.

This clone has only one observation. The chain links TRBV21-1 to TRBJ1-3. TRBV21-1 is a listed pseudogene. This CDR3 comprises 16 residues. The CDR3 reads CASSKVRLNSGNTIYF. DNA of the CDR3: TGTGCCAGCAGCAAAGTGAGACTGAACTCTGGAAACACCATATATTTT.

The chain joins TRBV7-2 to TRBJ2-3; D gene unclear. V was shortened by 0 bases and J by 6 bases, with 4 bases between the two germline ends. From germline, CDR1 is SGHTA and CDR2 FQGNSA. This CDR3 has 12 residues. CDR3 amino acids: CASSLAMDTQYF. CDR3 bases: TGTGCCAGCAGCTTAGCCATGGATACGCAGTATTTT.

The chain links TRBV7-2 to TRBJ2-2; 7 nucleotides line up with TRBD2. This CDR3 comprises 14 residues. V was clipped by 4 bases and J by 5 bases; unmatched bases: 4. The germline V gene encodes CDR1 SGHTA and CDR2 FQGNSA. Here the CDR3 reads CASSSKAGTGELFF. In DNA, the CDR3 is TGTGCCAGCAGCTCCAAAGCGGGGACCGGGGAGCTGTTTTTT. Drawing the rest from reference TRBV7-2 and TRBJ2-2, the complete variable domain is GAGVSQSPSNKVTEKGKDVELRCDPISGHTALYWYRQSLGQGLEFLIYFQGNSAPDKSGLPSDRFSAERTGGSVSTLTIQRTQQEDSAVYLCASSSKAGTGELFFGEGSRLTVL.